The clone carrying this TCR beta chain has more than one count but fewer than ten. The antigen is undetermined. This CDR3 comprises 15 residues. CDR1 MGHRA and CDR2 YSYEKL come from the germline V gene. The ends lost 2 bases at V and 11 bases at J; junction bases unmatched: 12. Assay used: immunoSEQ multiplex PCR; TCRdb lists only in-frame clones, some missing. The sample contains about 80,000 clones, around nine tenths of which appear only once. This sample was taken from a study of OX40 agonist ivuxolimab in advanced cancers. Study-level background: Three individuals attained partial responses, comprising one hepatocellular carcinoma case and two cutaneous melanoma cases.

Study results and limitations: Patients who responded partially at 0.1-3.0 mg/kg showed clonal expansion ranking among the lowest. Among some nonresponders, normalized T-cell clonal expansion was also low. Relative to CD4+, CD8+ T cells held more expanded clones on average.

This sequence was found in an adult with an advanced solid tumor such as melanoma, head and neck, liver or kidney cancer. Sample: CD4+ or CD8+ T cells sorted from blood, taken in a trial of the OX40 agonist ivuxolimab. This sequence joins TRBV4-1 and TRBJ2-1; 7 bases are a match to TRBD1. CDR3 amino acids: CASSQPGTETTQQFF. CDR3 nucleotide sequence: TGCGCCAGCAGCCAACCCGGGACAGAGACTACTCAGCAGTTCTTC.